This T cell receptor (beta chain) was observed in a study of CD8+CD57+ T cells in acquired aplastic anemia. Across the whole study: Mean DNA quantity obtained from sorted CD4+ and CD8+ cells was 3.2 ug. Study observations and caveats: Patients and controls shared nearly 30 CD8+ CDR3 sequences, highly expressed in patients.

In regard to this clonotype: What it binds is not known.

CD8+CD57+ cell expansion had been shown by flow cytometry in patients chosen for sequencing. According to the study, genomic DNA was the template for TCR beta VDJ and CDR3 profiling. TCRdb reanalysed the reads using MiXCR and keeps one entry per CDR3 protein. The repertoire includes hundreds of thousands of distinct CDR3 sequences, 50% to 65% of them detected once, and roughly 1.2% sits in the top ten. The source is a human donor with aplastic anemia. The specimen was sorted CD4+, CD8+, or CD8+CD57+ T cells (not recorded which) from PBMCs.

In DNA, the CDR3 is TGTGCCAGTAGTCCGACTAGCGGGAGGGCCGCGGGCGGGGAGCTGTTTTTT. It encodes CASSPTSGRAAGGELFF. V gene TRBV19 combines with J gene TRBJ2-2; 14 nucleotides agree with TRBD2. There are 17 residues in the CDR3. The J segment lost 7 bases and the V segment lost 5 bases, leaving 9 bases of the junction unmatched. In germline, CDR1 is LNHDA, CDR2 SQIVND (reference sequence).